Listed below are T cell receptor beta chains from one sample, sequenced in a study of cytomegalovirus exposure and HLA in healthy donors. Sequencing was performed with immunoSEQ multiplex PCR; in TCRdb, only in-frame clones are kept and a portion is missing. Here the sample spans approximately 180,000 clones, about 80% being singletons. Input material: PBMCs. These receptors were obtained from a woman in her twenties or thirties in good health and CMV-seronegative. Each CDR3 is given with its conserved first and last residue. Each record gives: clone size, V gene, J gene, D gene, CDR3 DNA, CDR3 protein. D genes are given only for firm matches. Only part of the rows carry a size: once, few, many, or a class if the clone is expanded.

.	TRBV5-1	TRBJ1-1	.	TGCGCCAGCAGCGACCAGGGCTTGAACACTGAAGCTTTCTTT	CASSDQGLNTEAFF
.	TRBV7-9	TRBJ1-1	.	TGTGCCAGCAGCTTAGAGGCGGCGAACACTGAAGCTTTCTTT	CASSLEAANTEAFF
.	TRBV27	TRBJ2-1	TRBD2	TGTGCCAGCAGTCTCGGGACTACCGGGGGGGATGAGCAGTTCTTC	CASSLGTTGGDEQFF
once	TRBV10-1	TRBJ2-1	TRBD2	TGCGCCAGCAGCAAACCTAGCGGGGATAACAATGAGCAGTTCTTC	CASSKPSGDNNEQFF
once	TRBV6-5	TRBJ1-5	TRBD1	TGTGCCAGCAGTTCTTTGGGGGACAGGCCCGGGTTT	CASSSLGDRPGF
few	TRBV11-2	TRBJ1-3	TRBD1	TGTGCCAGCAGCTTAACACGTGCCGGGACAGTGCAAAACACCATATATTTT	CASSLTRAGTVQNTIYF
.	TRBV5-1	TRBJ2-1	.	TGCGCCAGCAGCTTGGGAGGGTCCTACAATGAGCAGTTCTTC	CASSLGGSYNEQFF
.	TRBV30	TRBJ2-3	TRBD2	TGTGCCTTTAGCGGGAGTTCACATACGCAGTATTTT	CAFSGSSHTQYF
once	TRBV2	TRBJ2-4	.	TGTGCCAGCAGTGAAGGGAGACAGAAAAACAGTCAGTACTTC	CASSEGRQKNSQYF
.	TRBV27	TRBJ1-5	.	TGTGCCAGCAGTTTGTCGGGGTTCAATCAGCCCCAGCATTTT	CASSLSGFNQPQHF
.	TRBV28	TRBJ2-3	TRBD1	TGTGCCAGCAGTCCGCTTGGGACAGGGATCACAGATACGCAGTATTTT	CASSPLGTGITDTQYF
.	TRBV9	TRBJ2-7	.	TGTGCCAGCAGCGTAGGTCCGACAGAGACCTACGAGCAGTACTTC	CASSVGPTETYEQYF
.	TRBV5-6	TRBJ2-7	.	TGTGCCAGCAGCTTGGTGGGGGCACGGTCCTACGAGCAGTACTTC	CASSLVGARSYEQYF
few	TRBV9	TRBJ2-7	TRBD2	TGTGCCAGCAGCGTAGGGCTAGCGGAACCCGAGCAGTACTTC	CASSVGLAEPEQYF
.	TRBV10-3	TRBJ2-5	TRBD1	TGTGCCATCAGTGACGGGGACAGGGGCTTCCAAGAGACCCAGTACTTC	CAISDGDRGFQETQYF
.	TRBV6-5	TRBJ2-7	.	TGTGCCAGCAGTCGGGACTCCTTAGTTGTCTACGAGCAGTACTTC	CASSRDSLVVYEQYF
.	TRBV5-1	TRBJ2-7	TRBD1	TGCGCCAGCAGCACCGGACAGGGCGTTTGCGAGCAGTACTTC	CASSTGQGVCEQYF
.	TRBV9	TRBJ2-3	TRBD1	TGTGCCAGCAGCTACCGGACAGGGGGCGCATCAGATACGCAGTATTTT	CASSYRTGGASDTQYF
.	TRBV4-3	TRBJ2-6	.	TGCGCCAGCAGCCAAGCCTTCCGACACTCTGGGGCCAACGGCCTGACTTTC	CASSQAFRHSGANGLTF
.	TRBV7-9	TRBJ1-2	.	TGTGCCAGCAGCTTTCAGGGAACCCCCTACACCTTC	CASSFQGTPYTF
.	TRBV11-2	TRBJ2-1	.	TGTGCCAGCAGCTTGGAATCTGGCGGGGTCCTATACAATGAGCAGTTCTTC	CASSLESGGVLYNEQFF
.	TRBV2	TRBJ2-5	.	TGTGCCAGCAGTGAACTACTAGTCCAGGAGACCCAGTACTTC	CASSELLVQETQYF